This T cell receptor beta chain came from a study of T-cell reconstitution after alpha-beta-depleted transplantation in children. Study outcomes and limitations: After transplant, high TCRbeta diversity at day 60 in some patients arose from surviving recipient T cells and thymic progenitors. At around two months after transplant, the alpha-beta T cells were reportedly derived from several hundred expanded clones that came from non-depleted graft cells. When one year had passed after transplant, most T-cell counts and diversity came from newly produced T cells.

This clonotype was seen a few times. Its antigen is still unknown. Molecular barcoding with unique molecular identifiers was used for the TCRbeta library. TCRdb passed the PCR reads through MiXCR, listing each CDR3 protein once. The data show about 250,000 distinct CDR3 sequences, roughly a quarter seen once. This TCR derives from a female patient younger than 10 who had a stem cell transplant for congenital amegakaryocytic thrombocytopenia, so the T cells may come from the graft donor. Specimen: PBMCs, mostly from graft donor cells, collected 360 days after TCRalphabeta/CD19-depleted stem cell transplant.

Here the CDR3 reads CASSQDVWTRTEAFF. The CDR3 nucleotides read TGTGCCAGCAGCCAAGACGTATGGACACGCACTGAAGCTTTCTTT. The chain has TRBV14 and TRBJ1-1, with a tentative D call TRBD1 (5 bases). The CDR3 spans 15 residues. The V gene lost 0 bases and the J gene lost 4 bases, with 12 bases spanning the gap. The germline V gene encodes CDR1 SGHDN and CDR2 FVKESK.